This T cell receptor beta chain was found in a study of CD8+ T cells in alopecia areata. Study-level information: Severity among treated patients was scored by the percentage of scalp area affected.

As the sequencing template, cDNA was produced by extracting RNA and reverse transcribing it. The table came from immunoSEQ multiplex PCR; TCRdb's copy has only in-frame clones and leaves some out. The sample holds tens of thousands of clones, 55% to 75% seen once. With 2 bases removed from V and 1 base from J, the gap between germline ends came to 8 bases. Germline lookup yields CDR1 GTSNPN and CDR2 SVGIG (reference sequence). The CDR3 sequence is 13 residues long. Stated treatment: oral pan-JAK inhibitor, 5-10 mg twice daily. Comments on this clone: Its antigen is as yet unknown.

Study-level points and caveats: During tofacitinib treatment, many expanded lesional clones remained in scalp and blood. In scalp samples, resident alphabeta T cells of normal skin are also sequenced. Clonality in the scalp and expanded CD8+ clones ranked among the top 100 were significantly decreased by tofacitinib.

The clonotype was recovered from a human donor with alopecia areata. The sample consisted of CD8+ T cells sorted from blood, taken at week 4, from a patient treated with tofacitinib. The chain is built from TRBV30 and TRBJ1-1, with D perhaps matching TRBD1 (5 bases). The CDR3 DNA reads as TGTGCCTGGAGTACCGGACAGAACACTGAAGCTTTCTTT. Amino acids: CAWSTGQNTEAFF.